The sequence of this TCR beta chain was determined in a study of beta chain features in type 1 diabetes. In the study overall: Investigators examined some 100 million sorted cells across all samples.

Study-wide findings and caveats: Patients' naive, central memory and Treg TCRB repertoires seemed closer to one another than those of healthy donors.

Sequenced material consisted of expressed TCRB transcripts (all of the isolated RNA was reverse transcribed). Regulatory, naive and central memory T cell samples averaged approximately 3.8 million reads. TCRdb's copy holds only in-frame clones and misses some; the assay was immunoSEQ multiplex PCR. The table lists 400,000 to 550,000 clones, 11% of them singletons. Regarding this clone: Its antigen remains unknown. This may be a read error, as it is one base from a much larger clone.

Sequenced input: naive CD4+ T cells from blood. This sequence was found in a woman aged 18-29 years in good health.

The CDR3 region is CASSYSGANVLTF. For the CDR3, the DNA is TGTGCCAGCAGTTACTCTGGGGCCAACGTCCTGACTTTC. The J gene is TRBJ2-6, the V gene TRBV27, with D unclear. CDR1 is MNHEY and CDR2 is SMNVEV in the germline V gene (reference sequence). V was pared by 4 bases and J by 0 bases, with 1 base between. This CDR3 comprises 13 residues.